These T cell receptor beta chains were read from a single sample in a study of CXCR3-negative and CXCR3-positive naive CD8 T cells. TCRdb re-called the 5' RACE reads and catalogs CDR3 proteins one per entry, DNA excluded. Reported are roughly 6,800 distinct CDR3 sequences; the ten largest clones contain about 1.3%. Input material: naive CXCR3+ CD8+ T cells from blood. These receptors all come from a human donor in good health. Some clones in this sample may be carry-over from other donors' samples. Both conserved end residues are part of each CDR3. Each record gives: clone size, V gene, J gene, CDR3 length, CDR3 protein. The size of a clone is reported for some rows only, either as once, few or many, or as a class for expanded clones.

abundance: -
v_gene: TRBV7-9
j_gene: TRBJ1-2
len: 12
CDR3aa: CASRWDSYGYTF

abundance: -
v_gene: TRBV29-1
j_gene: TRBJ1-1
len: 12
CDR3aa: CSIFDNLLGAFF

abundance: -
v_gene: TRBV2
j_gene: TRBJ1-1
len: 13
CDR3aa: CASSMRKATEAFF

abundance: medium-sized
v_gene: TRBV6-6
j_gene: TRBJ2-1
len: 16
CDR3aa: CASITGTSGTYNEQFF

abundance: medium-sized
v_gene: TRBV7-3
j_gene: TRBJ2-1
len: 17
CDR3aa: CASSPGFGSLSYNEQFF

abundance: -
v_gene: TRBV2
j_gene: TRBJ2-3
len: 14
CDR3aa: CASSESGSTDTQYF

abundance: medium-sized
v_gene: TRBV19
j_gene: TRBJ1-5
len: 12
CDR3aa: CASSPGHQPQHF

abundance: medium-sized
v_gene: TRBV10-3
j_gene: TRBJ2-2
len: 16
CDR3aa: CAISEPGRLNTGELFF

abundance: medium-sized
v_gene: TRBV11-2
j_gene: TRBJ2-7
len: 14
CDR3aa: CASSLVGTGYEQYF

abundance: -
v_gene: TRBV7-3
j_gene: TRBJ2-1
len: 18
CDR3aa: CASSLIKDPTGEVNEQFF

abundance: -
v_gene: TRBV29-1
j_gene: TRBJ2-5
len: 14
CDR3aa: CSVDQPNHQETQYF

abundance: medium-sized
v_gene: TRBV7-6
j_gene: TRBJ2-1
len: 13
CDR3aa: CASSNGTYNEQFF

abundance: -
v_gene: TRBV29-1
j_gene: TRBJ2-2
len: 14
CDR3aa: CSVRGQGPTGELFF

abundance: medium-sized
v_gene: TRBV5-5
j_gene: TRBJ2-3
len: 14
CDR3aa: CASSLASGGGTQYF

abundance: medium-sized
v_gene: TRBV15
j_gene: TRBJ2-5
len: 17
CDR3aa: CATSRVTGTGLTETQYF

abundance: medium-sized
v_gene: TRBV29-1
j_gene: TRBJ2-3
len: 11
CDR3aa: CSVVSTDTQYF

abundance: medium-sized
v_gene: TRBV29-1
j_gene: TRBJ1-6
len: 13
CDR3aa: CSVQDRGNSPLHF

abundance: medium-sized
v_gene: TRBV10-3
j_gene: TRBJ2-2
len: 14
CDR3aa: CAISGLAGVGELFF

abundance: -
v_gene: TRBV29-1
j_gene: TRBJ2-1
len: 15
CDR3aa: CSVENSGGRYNEQFF

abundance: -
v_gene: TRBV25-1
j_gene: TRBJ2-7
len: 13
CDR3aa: CASSESGRYEQYF

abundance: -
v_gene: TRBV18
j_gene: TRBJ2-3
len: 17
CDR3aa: CASSLDPYRGGADTQYF

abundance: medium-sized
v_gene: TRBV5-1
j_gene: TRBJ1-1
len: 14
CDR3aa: CASSPGQGNTEAFF

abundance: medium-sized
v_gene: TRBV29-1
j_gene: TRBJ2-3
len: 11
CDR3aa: CSVWTSGEKYF

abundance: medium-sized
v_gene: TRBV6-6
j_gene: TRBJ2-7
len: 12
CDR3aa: CASSGETDEQYF

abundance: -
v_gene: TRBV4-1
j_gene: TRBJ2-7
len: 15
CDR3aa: CASRPKLVGFYEQYF

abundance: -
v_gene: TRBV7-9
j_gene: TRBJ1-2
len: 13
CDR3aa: CASSLADLYGYTF

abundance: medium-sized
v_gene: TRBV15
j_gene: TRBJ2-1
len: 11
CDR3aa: CATSRAHEQFF

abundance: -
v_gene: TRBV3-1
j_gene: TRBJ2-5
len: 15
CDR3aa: CASSHDYLGQGTQYF

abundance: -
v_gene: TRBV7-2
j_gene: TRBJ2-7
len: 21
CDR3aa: CAISFPGVREGRGKTSYEQYF

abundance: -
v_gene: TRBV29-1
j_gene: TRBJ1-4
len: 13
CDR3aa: CGFRGRVNEKLFF

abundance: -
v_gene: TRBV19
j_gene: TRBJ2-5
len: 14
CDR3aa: CASTRDRTLETQYF

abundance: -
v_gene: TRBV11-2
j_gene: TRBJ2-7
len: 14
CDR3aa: CASSFGADAYEQYF

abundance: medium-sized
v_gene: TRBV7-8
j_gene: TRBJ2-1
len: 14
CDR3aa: CASSLSGYYNEQFF

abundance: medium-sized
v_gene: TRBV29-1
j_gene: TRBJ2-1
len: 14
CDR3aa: CSATPAVSYNEQFF

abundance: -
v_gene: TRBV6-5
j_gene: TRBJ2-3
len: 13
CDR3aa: CASSMDATDTQYF